Presented here are 22 T cell receptor beta chains from one specimen sequenced in a study of blood T cell repertoires in COVID-19 (dated by TCRdb to the early 2020s). The library came from the immunoSEQ multiplex PCR assay. TCRdb mirrors the immuneACCESS table, restricted to in-frame sequences. Some clones are absent from its copies; in checked studies, under half trace to an unresolved V gene, and the reason for the others is unknown. The sample profile shows under 250,000 clones; 86% of them were found once. The ten largest clones take up around 6.5% of the sample. The sample was peripheral blood. These receptors were obtained from a man aged 60 to 69 with acute or convalescent COVID-19.

The chain links TRBV27 to TRBJ2-1; no definite D call. Trimming shortened V by 0 bases and J by 3 bases, and 9 bases separated the two germline ends. The CDR3 totals 15 residues. From germline, CDR1 is MNHEY and CDR2 SMNVEV (reference sequence). CDR3 residues: CASSLSPHIYNEQFF. The CDR3 nucleotides are TGTGCCAGCAGTTTATCGCCCCACATCTACAATGAGCAGTTCTTC.

CDR3 nucleotide sequence: TGTGCCAGCAGCTCGGACAGGGATCAGCCCCAGCATTTT. This gives the protein CASSSDRDQPQHF. J is TRBJ1-5 and V is TRBV7-2, with 8 bases lining up with TRBD1. The CDR3 spans 13 residues. Per germline, CDR1 SGHTA and CDR2 FQGNSA. The V and J ends lost 4 bases and 5 bases, in that order; junction bases with no gene match: 1. Full variable domain (outside the CDR3, taken from reference TRBV7-2 and TRBJ1-5): GAGVSQSPSNKVTEKGKDVELRCDPISGHTALYWYRQSLGQGLEFLIYFQGNSAPDKSGLPSDRFSAERTGGSVSTLTIQRTQQEDSAVYLCASSSDRDQPQHFGDGTRLSIL.

The genes are TRBV19 and TRBJ2-7; TRBD1 agrees at 11 bases. The CDR3 loop spans 15 amino acids. The germline V gene has CDR1 LNHDA and CDR2 SQIVND (reference sequence). The trim removed 2 bases at V and 7 bases at J, leaving 7 bases unmatched. In nucleotides, the CDR3 is TGTGCCAGTAGTATACGGGGACAGGGGGGCCTTGAGCAGTACTTC. This codes for CASSIRGQGGLEQYF.

J is TRBJ2-3 and V is TRBV11-3, with 8 bases aligning to TRBD1. V dropped 5 bases and J dropped 8; count of bases not matched to a gene: 9. This CDR3 has 14 amino acids. Germline lookup yields CDR1 SGHNT and CDR2 YENEEA. The CDR3, as DNA: TGTGCCAGCAGCACGGACAGGGAAGGGGGTACGCAGTATTTT. Translated, it gives CASSTDREGGTQYF.

J is TRBJ2-7 and V is TRBV4-2, with TRBD2 matching over 12 bases. The CDR3 spans 15 residues. The germline V gene has CDR1 LGHNA and CDR2 YNFKEQ. The J segment lost 4 bases and the V segment lost 1 base, leaving 2 bases of the junction unmatched. CDR3 amino acids: CASSQGTSGIYEQYF. CDR3 sequence (DNA): TGTGCCAGCAGCCAAGGGACTAGCGGGATTTACGAGCAGTACTTC.

The genes are TRBV28 and TRBJ1-1; tentative D call: TRBD1 (6 bases). The CDR3 is 14 amino acids. Germline CDR1 MDHEN, CDR2 SYDVKM. V was shortened by 2 bases and J by 4 bases, with 11 bases between the two germline ends. The CDR3, as DNA: TGTGCCAGCAGTTTACGGTACAGGGCCACTGAAGCTTTCTTT. Protein product: CASSLRYRATEAFF.

The rearrangement uses TRBV18 and TRBJ2-1, with TRBD1 as a possible D gene (5 bases). In germline, CDR1 is KGHSH, CDR2 LQKENI. The CDR3 has 15 residues. Trimming pared 7 bases from V and 4 bases from J, leaving 17 bases between. The CDR3 DNA reads as TGTGCCAGCTTTCCGAAGGGGCGGTGGTACAATGAGCAGTTCTTC. Residues: CASFPKGRWYNEQFF.

The chain couples TRBV20-1 to TRBJ2-7; D remains ambiguous. V shed 6 bases and J shed 6 bases, with 12 bases lying between them. This CDR3 region has 11 residues. CDR1 and CDR2 from the germline V gene are DFQATT and SNEGSKA (reference sequence). The chain's CDR3 is CSAPSPFEQYF. The DNA of the CDR3 is TGCAGTGCCCCGAGTCCCTTCGAGCAGTACTTC.

The rearrangement joins TRBV27 to TRBJ1-6; 7 positions match TRBD1. Looked up from germline, CDR1 is MNHEY and CDR2 is SMNVEV (reference sequence). Trimming removed 5 bases from V and 0 bases from J; junction bases left unmatched: 4. This CDR3 comprises 16 residues. DNA for the CDR3: TGTGCCAGCAGTGGGACAGTGAGCTCCTATAATTCACCCCTCCACTTT. Encoded protein: CASSGTVSSYNSPLHF.

V and J are TRBV28 and TRBJ1-4; D remains unclear. From germline, CDR1 is MDHEN and CDR2 SYDVKM. There are 15 residues in the CDR3. Trimming left V 5 bases short and J 8 bases short, with 18 bases between. The CDR3 DNA follows: TGTGCCAGCAGTCCGCCGCCAGGTTCGCGCGAAAAACTGTTTTTT. Encoded protein: CASSPPPGSREKLFF.

This rearrangement joins TRBV24-1 to TRBJ1-5; D ambiguous. The CDR3 sequence is 13 residues long. CDR1 and CDR2 from the germline V gene are KGHDR and SFDVKD. V lost 10 bases to trimming and J lost 8 bases, with 17 bases between them. CDR3 residues: CATPIRSLEPQHF. The DNA of the CDR3 is TGTGCCACGCCAATCAGGTCCCTCGAGCCCCAGCATTTT.

A single count supports this clone. V usage is TRBV4-3 and J usage is TRBJ1-1; tentatively, D is TRBD1 (5 bases). V gave up 0 bases and J gave up 3 bases, with 11 bases separating them. The CDR3 covers 15 residues. Germline loops: CDR1 LGHNA, CDR2 YSLEER. The CDR3, as DNA: TGCGCCAGCAGCCAAGAAGCAGGGAAGTACACTGAAGCTTTCTTT. As protein: CASSQEAGKYTEAFF.

V and J are TRBV19 and TRBJ1-4; D ambiguous. V was shortened by 5 bases and J by 5 bases, with 15 bases between the two germline ends. The CDR3 spans 15 residues. Germline CDR1 is LNHDA and CDR2 is SQIVND (reference sequence). The CDR3, as DNA: TGTGCCAGTAGTCCCGCGGAGGGCTCCAATGAAAAACTGTTTTTT. It is translated as CASSPAEGSNEKLFF.

This clone was seen only a few times. This CDR3 reads CASSTGYEQYF. DNA of the CDR3: TGTGCCAGCAGTACAGGGTACGAGCAGTACTTC. V gene TRBV6-2 or TRBV6-3 combines with J gene TRBJ2-7, with TRBD1 as a possible D gene (6 bases). The V gene's germline CDR1 is MNHEY and CDR2 SVGEGT. The CDR3 spans 11 residues. Trimming removed 5 bases from V and 4 bases from J, with 6 bases in between.

The chain employs TRBV6-6 and TRBJ1-6, with TRBD1 as a possible D gene (6 bases). The CDR3 has 19 residues. Germline CDR1 reads MNHNY; CDR2 reads SVGAGI (reference sequence). The germline V and J ends were trimmed by 5 bases and 6 bases, with 26 bases remaining between them. CDR3 DNA: TGTGCCAGCAGTCCTACAAGATCCGGGGACATAAGTCCTAATTCACCCCTCCACTTT. Encoded protein: CASSPTRSGDISPNSPLHF.

The chain carries TRBV20-1 and TRBJ2-5; D is perhaps TRBD2 (5 bases). The CDR3 is 15 residues long. Germline V gene sequence: CDR1 DFQATT, CDR2 SNEGSKA (reference sequence). V lost 3 bases, J lost 1 base, and 15 bases lay in between. CDR3: CSASRGPGPQETQYF. DNA of the CDR3: TGCAGTGCTAGTCGAGGGCCAGGACCCCAAGAGACCCAGTACTTC.

This chain links TRBV3-1 (or the pseudogene TRBV3-2) with TRBJ2-7, with D possibly matching TRBD2 (6 bases). This CDR3 has 14 amino acids. Trimming took 8 bases from V and 0 from J, leaving 14 bases between them. Germline CDR1 and CDR2: LGHDT and YNNKEL (reference sequence). CDR3 protein: CASARGYHSYEQYF. The CDR3 coding sequence is TGTGCCAGCGCCCGGGGGTACCACTCCTACGAGCAGTACTTC.

The V gene is TRBV3-1 (or the pseudogene TRBV3-2), the J gene TRBJ2-3, with D uncertain. CDR3 size: 11 residues. V was cut by 8 bases and J by 6 bases, with 9 bases left in between. The germline V gene has CDR1 LGHDT and CDR2 YNNKEL (reference sequence). DNA of the CDR3: TGTGCCAGCTCCCGGTCGGATACGCAGTATTTT. Protein sequence: CASSRSDTQYF.

The V gene is TRBV28, the J gene TRBJ1-2; tentative D call: TRBD1 (6 bases). The CDR3 is 16 amino acids. Trimming took 5 bases from V and 0 from J, leaving 16 bases between them. Germline V gives CDR1 MDHEN, CDR2 SYDVKM. The CDR3 DNA reads as TGTGCCAGCAGTAAGAGGGACACACTAACTAACTATGGCTACACCTTC. Translating it yields CASSKRDTLTNYGYTF.

Concerning this clone: The germline gene is not matched at one end of the junction; a read error may be the cause. This rearrangement joins TRBV24-1 to TRBJ2-2, with 10 positions matching TRBD1. The germline gives CDR1 KGHDR, CDR2 SFDVKD. This CDR3 is 17 amino acids long. CDR3 sequence (DNA): TGTGCCACCAGTGACCTCCGACAGGGGGCGAATACCGGGGAGCTGTTTTTT. Translated: CATSDLRQGANTGELFF.

Only a few counts were recorded for this clone. The chain employs TRBV7-8 and TRBJ2-3; possibly TRBD1 for D (5 bases). Germline CDR1 is SGHVS and CDR2 is FQNEAQ. This CDR3 has 16 amino acids. Trimming pared 1 base from V and 0 bases from J, leaving 11 bases between. CDR3 coding DNA: TGTGCCAGCAGCTTAGTCCAGGGTCAAAGCACAGATACGCAGTATTTT. The encoded protein is CASSLVQGQSTDTQYF.

The chain couples TRBV6-5 to TRBJ1-1, with 8 nucleotides matching TRBD1. With 6 bases clipped from V and 5 bases from J, the junction kept 11 bases outside the gene matches. CDR3 length equals 15 residues. The germline V gene encodes CDR1 MNHEY and CDR2 SVGAGI. As DNA, the CDR3 is TGTGCCAGCAGACCCCTGGGGACAGGATCGACTGAAGCTTTCTTT. Protein sequence: CASRPLGTGSTEAFF.